Listed below are T cell receptor beta chains from one sample, sequenced in a study of cytomegalovirus exposure and HLA in healthy donors. The assay was immunoSEQ multiplex PCR, and TCRdb's table has in-frame clones only and misses some. Among more than 110,000 clones listed, around 80% were seen once. Sequencing input: PBMCs. These TCRs come from a man aged 30 to 45 in good health and CMV-seronegative. The CDR3 runs from the conserved cysteine through the conserved F or W. The order of the fields is V gene, clone size, D gene, J gene, CDR3 protein, CDR3 DNA. D genes are given only for firm matches. Part of the rows lack a size; the others show once, few, many or a class for expanded clones.

>TRBV5-6|NA|NA|TRBJ2-7
CASSFRGRKRRTYEQYF
TGTGCCAGCAGCTTTCGTGGGAGGAAACGCCGAACCTACGAGCAGTACTTC
>TRBV6-1|NA|NA|TRBJ1-4
CASSERGANEKLFF
TGTGCCAGCAGTGAACGGGGGGCTAATGAAAAACTGTTTTTT
>TRBV7-9|NA|NA|TRBJ2-5
CASSFRAETQYF
TGTGCCAGCAGCTTCAGGGCAGAGACCCAGTACTTC
>TRBV9|NA|TRBD2|TRBJ2-2
CASSEEREGTITGELFF
TGTGCCAGCAGCGAGGAGCGGGAGGGTACGATCACCGGGGAGCTGTTTTTT
>TRBV27|NA|NA|TRBJ1-2
CASSPQHEGSYTF
TGTGCCAGCAGTCCTCAACACGAGGGTAGCTACACCTTC
>TRBV6-6|NA|NA|TRBJ2-7
CASSYAAGYEQYF
TGTGCCAGCAGTTACGCGGCAGGGTACGAGCAGTACTTC
>TRBV5-4|NA|NA|TRBJ2-2
CASSPEITNTGELFF
TGTGCCAGCAGCCCAGAAATCACGAACACCGGGGAGCTGTTTTTT
>TRBV5-1|NA|TRBD1|TRBJ1-1
CASSLAEQGANTEAFF
TGCGCCAGCAGCTTGGCGGAACAGGGGGCGAACACTGAAGCTTTCTTT
>TRBV28|NA|TRBD1|TRBJ1-4
CASRDRVPNEKLFF
TGTGCCAGCAGAGACAGGGTTCCTAATGAAAAACTGTTTTTT
>TRBV7-6|once|NA|TRBJ1-2
CASSLAGIDYGYTF
TGTGCCAGCAGCTTAGCGGGCATTGACTATGGCTACACCTTC
>TRBV23-1|few|NA|TRBJ2-2
CASSHSGRGNTGELFF
TGCGCCAGCAGTCATTCAGGGCGGGGAAACACCGGGGAGCTGTTTTTT
>TRBV7-7|NA|NA|TRBJ2-1
CASSRDRDNEQFF
TGTGCCAGCAGCCGTGACAGAGACAATGAGCAGTTCTTC
>TRBV5-6|once|NA|TRBJ1-2
CASTLPGPGVGYTF
TGTGCCAGCACCCTGCCGGGGCCAGGGGTTGGCTACACCTTC
>TRBV12-5|NA|TRBD1|TRBJ2-7
CASGLDRGRGPYEQYF
TGTGCTAGTGGTTTGGACAGGGGGCGCGGTCCCTACGAGCAGTACTTC
>TRBV5-1|NA|NA|TRBJ2-3
CASSPAAGPPDTQYF
TGCGCCAGCAGCCCGGCGGCAGGGCCCCCAGATACGCAGTATTTT
>TRBV7-9|once|NA|TRBJ2-5
CASSSEETQYF
TGTGCCAGCAGCTCTGAAGAGACCCAGTACTTC
>TRBV9|NA|NA|TRBJ1-1
CARTDSWDAEAFF
TGTGCCAGGACGGACAGTTGGGACGCTGAAGCTTTCTTT
>TRBV6-1|NA|TRBD2|TRBJ2-7
CASTGGWTQNYEQYF
TGTGCCAGCACCGGGGGGTGGACTCAGAACTACGAGCAGTACTTC
>TRBV5-1|NA|TRBD1|TRBJ2-7
CASSPGQDRDEQYF
TGCGCCAGCAGCCCCGGACAGGACAGGGATGAGCAGTACTTC
>TRBV6-6|NA|NA|TRBJ2-1
CASSYANRDEQFF
TGTGCCAGCAGTTATGCCAACAGGGACGAGCAGTTCTTC
>TRBV5-1|NA|TRBD1|TRBJ2-1
CASRLTGGSYNEQFF
TGCGCCAGCAGACTGACAGGGGGGTCCTACAATGAGCAGTTCTTC
>TRBV11-2|NA|TRBD1|TRBJ1-1
CASRPQGAPWRTEAFF
TGTGCCAGCAGACCCCAGGGGGCCCCGTGGCGAACTGAAGCTTTCTTT
>TRBV5-1|once|TRBD2|TRBJ2-1
CASSQTGTSGRRVVHEQFF
TGCGCCAGCAGCCAGACGGGGACTAGCGGGAGGCGGGTAGTCCATGAGCAGTTCTTC
>TRBV6-1|medium-sized|NA|TRBJ2-7
CASKGGHYEQYF
TGTGCCAGCAAAGGCGGGCACTACGAGCAGTACTTC
>TRBV6-1|NA|NA|TRBJ1-2
CASTNNRGRGYGYTF
TGTGCCAGCACTAACAACCGTGGCAGGGGCTATGGCTACACCTTC
>TRBV4-1|NA|NA|TRBJ1-3
CASSQEWASGNTIYF
TGCGCCAGCAGCCAAGAATGGGCCTCTGGAAACACCATATATTTT
>TRBV19|once|TRBD1|TRBJ1-2
CASSNDRGYYGYTF
TGTGCCAGTAGTAACGACAGGGGGTATTATGGCTACACCTTC
>TRBV27|NA|NA|TRBJ2-7
CASSLGAGYEQYF
TGTGCCAGCAGTTTAGGCGCAGGCTACGAGCAGTACTTC
>TRBV10-1|few|NA|TRBJ1-1
CASSEGSSATEAFF
TGCGCCAGCAGTGAGGGGAGTTCTGCTACTGAAGCTTTCTTT
>TRBV7-2|NA|TRBD2|TRBJ2-1
CASSLATSGRRYNEQFF
TGTGCCAGCAGCTTAGCGACTAGCGGGAGGCGCTACAATGAGCAGTTCTTC
>TRBV5-1|NA|NA|TRBJ1-1
CASTAWGGNTEAFF
TGCGCCAGCACCGCCTGGGGGGGGAACACTGAAGCTTTCTTT
>TRBV7-8|few|NA|TRBJ1-1
CASSSQGMNTEAFF
TGTGCCAGCAGCAGCCAGGGTATGAACACTGAAGCTTTCTTT
>TRBV6-5|NA|TRBD1|TRBJ1-2
CASRPGQGARGYTF
TGTGCCAGCAGACCAGGACAGGGGGCGCGCGGCTACACCTTC
>TRBV10-3|NA|NA|TRBJ2-5
CAIKGEYQETQYF
TGTGCCATCAAGGGGGAGTACCAAGAGACCCAGTACTTC
>TRBV5-8|NA|NA|TRBJ1-1
CASSLKVGLPKLAFF
TGTGCCAGCAGCTTGAAGGTGGGGCTCCCCAAGTTGGCTTTCTTT
>TRBV28|NA|TRBD2|TRBJ2-7
CASSSPPGASGTYEQYF
TGTGCCAGCAGTTCGCCCCCCGGGGCTAGCGGAACCTACGAGCAGTACTTC
>TRBV5-1|once|NA|TRBJ1-1
CASSLAQGMNTEAFF
TGCGCCAGCAGCTTGGCACAGGGAATGAACACTGAAGCTTTCTTT
>TRBV30|NA|TRBD1|TRBJ2-7
CAWSTGTGSYEQYF
TGTGCCTGGAGTACCGGGACAGGTTCCTACGAGCAGTACTTC
>TRBV7-9|NA|TRBD1|TRBJ1-1
CASFRTGIMNTEAFF
TGTGCCAGCTTCCGGACAGGGATTATGAACACTGAAGCTTTCTTT
>TRBV7-9|NA|TRBD1|TRBJ2-5
CASSPAWGQSLQETQYF
TGTGCCAGCAGCCCAGCTTGGGGACAGAGCCTCCAAGAGACCCAGTACTTC
>TRBV6-6|NA|TRBD1|TRBJ2-1
CASSRSTGGNVNEQFF
TGTGCCAGCAGCCGCTCGACAGGGGGGAACGTCAATGAGCAGTTCTTC
>TRBV4-1|NA|NA|TRBJ1-1
CASSISGRTEAFF
TGCGCCAGCAGCATTTCGGGGAGAACTGAAGCTTTCTTT
>TRBV10-2|NA|TRBD1|TRBJ2-1
CASSESGTGGSQQFF
TGCGCCAGCAGTGAGTCGGGGACAGGTGGGTCCCAGCAGTTCTTC
>TRBV29-1|NA|TRBD1|TRBJ2-5
CSVGGLWGRGLETQYF
TGCAGCGTTGGTGGGCTGTGGGGCAGGGGGCTTGAGACCCAGTACTTC
>TRBV28|NA|NA|TRBJ1-2
CASSLLGPQSSYGYTF
TGTGCCAGCAGTTTATTGGGGCCCCAGTCTAGTTATGGCTACACCTTC
>TRBV19|NA|TRBD1|TRBJ2-1
CASSRTRDSERPYNEQFF
TGTGCCAGTAGTAGGACAAGGGACAGCGAGAGGCCCTACAATGAGCAGTTCTTC
>TRBV6-1|once|NA|TRBJ2-7
CASNRGTGKHYEQYF
TGTGCCAGCAACCGTGGAACAGGGAAGCATTACGAGCAGTACTTC
>TRBV4-2|NA|TRBD2|TRBJ2-1
CASSQSPTSGRRGFYNEQFF
TGTGCCAGCAGCCAATCTCCGACTAGCGGGAGAAGAGGTTTCTACAATGAGCAGTTCTTC
>TRBV29-1|once|NA|TRBJ2-2
CSSPRLGESTGELFF
TGCAGCTCCCCGCGTCTGGGAGAAAGCACCGGGGAGCTGTTTTTT
>TRBV7-9|NA|NA|TRBJ2-6
CASSAGAGANVLTF
TGTGCCAGCAGCGCAGGGGCCGGGGCCAACGTCCTGACTTTC
>TRBV9|NA|NA|TRBJ2-1
CASSARQGGGNEQFF
TGTGCCAGCAGCGCACGGCAGGGGGGAGGCAATGAGCAGTTCTTC